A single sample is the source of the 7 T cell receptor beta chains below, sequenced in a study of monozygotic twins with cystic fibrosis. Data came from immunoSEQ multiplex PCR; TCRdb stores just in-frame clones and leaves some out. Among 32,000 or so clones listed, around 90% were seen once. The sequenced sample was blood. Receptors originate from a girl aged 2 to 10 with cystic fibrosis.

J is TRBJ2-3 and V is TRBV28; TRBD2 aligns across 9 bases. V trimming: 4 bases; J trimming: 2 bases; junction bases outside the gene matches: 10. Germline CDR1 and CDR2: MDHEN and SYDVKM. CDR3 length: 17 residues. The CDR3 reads CASSYSVAGGITDTQYF. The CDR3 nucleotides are TGTGCCAGCAGTTATAGTGTCGCGGGAGGGATCACAGATACGCAGTATTTT.

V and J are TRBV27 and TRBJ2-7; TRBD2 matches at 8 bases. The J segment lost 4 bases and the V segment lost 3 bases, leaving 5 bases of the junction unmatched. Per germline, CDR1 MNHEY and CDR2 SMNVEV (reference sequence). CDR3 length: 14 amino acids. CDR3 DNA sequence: TGTGCCAGCAGTTTGGGGTCGGGGGGGTACGAGCAGTACTTC. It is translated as CASSLGSGGYEQYF.

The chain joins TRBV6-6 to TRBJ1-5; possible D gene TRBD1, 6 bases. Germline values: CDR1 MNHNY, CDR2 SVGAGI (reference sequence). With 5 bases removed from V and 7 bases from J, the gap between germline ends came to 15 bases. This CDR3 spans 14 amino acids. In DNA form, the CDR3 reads TGTGCCAGCAGTGACGAAGGGGGGAGACAGCCCCAGCATTTT. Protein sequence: CASSDEGGRQPQHF.

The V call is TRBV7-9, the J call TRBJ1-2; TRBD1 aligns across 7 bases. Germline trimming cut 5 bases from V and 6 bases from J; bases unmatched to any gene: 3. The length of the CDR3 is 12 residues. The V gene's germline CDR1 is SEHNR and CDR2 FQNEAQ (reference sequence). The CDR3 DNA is TGTGCCAGCAGCCGAGACAGGGATGGCTACACCTTC. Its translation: CASSRDRDGYTF.

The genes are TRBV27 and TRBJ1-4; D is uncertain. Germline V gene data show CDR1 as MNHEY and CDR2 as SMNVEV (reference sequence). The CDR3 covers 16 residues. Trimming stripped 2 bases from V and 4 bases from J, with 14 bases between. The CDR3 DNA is TGTGCCAGCAGTTTAGGGTTCGAGAGCCTTAATGAAAAACTGTTTTTT. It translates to CASSLGFESLNEKLFF. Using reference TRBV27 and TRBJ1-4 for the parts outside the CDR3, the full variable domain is EAQVTQNPRYLITVTGKKLTVTCSQNMNHEYMSWYRQDPGLGLRQIYYSMNVEVTDKGDVPEGYKVSRKEKRNFPLILESPSPNQTSLYFCASSLGFESLNEKLFFGSGTQLSVL.

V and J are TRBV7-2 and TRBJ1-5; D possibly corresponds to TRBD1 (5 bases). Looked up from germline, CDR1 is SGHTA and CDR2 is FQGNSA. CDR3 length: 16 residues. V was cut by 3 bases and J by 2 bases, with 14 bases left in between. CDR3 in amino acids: CASSFMGGVGNQPQHF. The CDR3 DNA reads TGTGCCAGCAGCTTTATGGGGGGGGTTGGCAATCAGCCCCAGCATTTT.

CDR3 loop: CASSSLTYGYTF. In nucleotides, the CDR3 is TGTGCCAGCAGTTCGCTTACTTATGGCTACACCTTC. The chain employs TRBV28 and TRBJ1-2, with unresolved D. This CDR3 has 12 amino acids. In germline, CDR1 is MDHEN, CDR2 SYDVKM. V was cut by 4 bases and J by 5 bases, with 8 bases left in between.